This T cell receptor (beta chain) is from a study of blood T cell repertoires in COVID-19. Study overall: From the United States, Italy and Spain came samples of acute and convalescent COVID-19. PBMCs, B-cell-depleted T cells, or T cells provided the cDNA or gDNA that made up the material.

The CDR3 spans 15 residues. Germline V gene data show CDR1 as MDHEN and CDR2 as SYDVKM. Trimming took off 3 bases at V and 11 bases at J, with 22 bases between the two ends. Authors' data handling: Reference gene primer amplification gave nucleated cell count estimates. The protocol was immunoSEQ multiplex PCR, while the TCRdb copy is restricted to in-frame clones and leaves out a portion. From that table come the V and J calls and clone size; the DNA was used to work out D and trimming. The repertoire includes about 300,000 clones, over 70% of them detected once, and 1% to 1.5% sits in the top ten. This receptor was identified in a woman between 50 and 59 years old with acute or convalescent COVID-19. The chain has TRBV28 and TRBJ1-1; tentative D call: TRBD1 (5 bases). Sequencing was done on a sample of peripheral blood. The CDR3 loop is CASSFITQSDRRAFF. For the CDR3, the DNA is TGTGCCAGCAGTTTTATCACGCAGTCTGACAGACGGGCTTTCTTT.